The 16 T cell receptor beta chains given below trace back to one sample, sequenced in a study of cytomegalovirus exposure and HLA in healthy donors. PCR amplification relied on 60 Vbeta primers (plus 13 Jbeta primers). Here immunoSEQ multiplex PCR was the method, and the copy in TCRdb shows in-frame clones only, minus some. The table lists 110,000 or so clones, less than 10% of them singletons, with 5% to 6.5% in the top ten. Specimen: PBMCs. The source is a woman in her forties in good health and CMV-seropositive.

This clone was seen more than once but under ten times. This rearrangement joins TRBV5-1 to TRBJ2-2; D is undetermined. The germline V and J ends were trimmed by 0 bases and 5 bases, with 5 bases remaining between them. The CDR3 is 13 residues long. Looked up from germline, CDR1 is SGHRS and CDR2 is YFSETQ. The DNA for the CDR3 is TGCGCCAGCAGCTTGGCCAGGACCGGGGAGCTGTTTTTT. Protein product: CASSLARTGELFF. Full variable domain (outside the CDR3, taken from reference TRBV5-1 and TRBJ2-2): KAGVTQTPRYLIKTRGQQVTLSCSPISGHRSVSWYQQTPGQGLQFLFEYFSETQRNKGNFPGRFSGRQFSNSRSEMNVSTLELGDSALYLCASSLARTGELFFGEGSRLTVL.

This clone has more than one count but fewer than ten. This chain connects TRBV28 to TRBJ2-7; TRBD2 matches 9 bases. Germline V CDR1 and CDR2: MDHEN, SYDVKM. Losses at the gene ends were 2 bases for V and 7 bases for J; bases not matched to a gene: 9. The CDR3 contains 15 residues. The CDR3 here is CASSLLGGGAREQYF. The CDR3 nucleotides are TGTGCCAGCAGTTTACTTGGCGGGGGGGCGAGGGAGCAGTACTTC. The whole variable domain, remainder taken from reference TRBV28 and TRBJ2-7, is DVKVTQSSRYLVKRTGEKVFLECVQDMDHENMFWYRQDPGLGLRLIYFSYDVKMKEKGDIPEGYSVSREKKERFSLILESASTNQTSMYLCASSLLGGGAREQYFGPGTRLTVT.

The chain combines TRBV2 with TRBJ2-3; 11 positions match TRBD1. CDR3 length: 13 amino acids. Per germline, CDR1 SNHLY and CDR2 FYNNEI. V trimming: 7 bases; J trimming: 8 bases; junction bases outside the gene matches: 5. CDR3 bases: TGTGCCAGCATCGGACAGGGGGCGCCTACGCAGTATTTT. It is translated as CASIGQGAPTQYF.

The rearrangement joins TRBV7-9 to TRBJ1-3, with D uncertain. CDR1 and CDR2 (germline): SEHNR, FQNEAQ (reference sequence). The CDR3 contains 16 residues. V gave up 1 base and J gave up 0 bases, with 10 bases separating them. The CDR3 spells CASSLESVSSGNTIYF. The CDR3 bases are TGTGCCAGCAGCTTAGAGTCGGTGAGCTCTGGAAACACCATATATTTT.

The chain is built from TRBV6-6 and TRBJ2-5; 11 bases agree with TRBD2. The CDR3 is made up of 13 amino acids. The J segment lost 5 bases and the V segment lost 8 bases, leaving 4 bases of the junction unmatched. Germline V CDR1 and CDR2: MNHNY, SVGAGI (reference sequence). The CDR3 spells CASALAGEETQYF. CDR3 bases: TGTGCCAGCGCACTAGCGGGGGAGGAGACCCAGTACTTC.

V usage is TRBV20-1 and J usage is TRBJ1-1; D unresolved. The CDR3 length is 9 residues. The V gene's germline CDR1 is DFQATT and CDR2 SNEGSKA (reference sequence). V was shortened by 8 bases and J by 8 bases, with 9 bases between the two germline ends. In nucleotides, the CDR3 is TGCAGTCCGGAGAAAGAAGCTTTCTTT. This gives the protein CSPEKEAFF.

This clone was counted only a few times. The gene calls are TRBV7-3 and TRBJ2-2; no clear D. Looked up from germline, CDR1 is SGHTA and CDR2 is FQGTGA. CDR3 length: 13 amino acids. Trimming pared 5 bases from V and 6 bases from J, leaving 10 bases between. The CDR3 region is CASSPLSAGELFF. As DNA, the CDR3 is TGTGCCAGCAGCCCCCTGAGCGCCGGGGAGCTGTTTTTT.

Comment on this clone: The identical CDR3 is also encoded by other nucleotide sequences in the sample. The chain carries TRBV4-1 and TRBJ2-1; TRBD2 aligns across 8 bases. V gave up 1 base and J gave up 2 bases; unmatched junction bases: 1. CDR1 is MGHRA and CDR2 is YSYEKL in the germline V gene. There are 15 residues in the CDR3. The CDR3 reads CASSQVGGAYNEQFF. CDR3 bases: TGCGCCAGCAGCCAAGTCGGGGGGGCCTACAATGAGCAGTTCTTC.

The chain couples TRBV5-1 to TRBJ2-5, with a possible D match to TRBD1 (6 bases). V lost 4 bases and J lost 2, with 6 bases in between. CDR3 size: 12 residues. From germline, CDR1 is SGHRS and CDR2 YFSETQ. The DNA of the CDR3 is TGCGCCAGCAGCGGACAGCAAGAGACCCAGTACTTC. Its protein product is CASSGQQETQYF.

J is TRBJ2-2 and V is TRBV7-7; tentatively, D is TRBD2 (5 bases). The germline gives CDR1 SSHAT, CDR2 FNYEAQ (reference sequence). The CDR3 loop spans 14 amino acids. Trimming removed 5 bases at V and 3 bases at J, with 10 bases between. DNA of the CDR3: TGTGCCAGCAGCCGGGATGCGGACACCGGGGAGCTGTTTTTT. Amino acids: CASSRDADTGELFF.

V usage is TRBV29-1 and J usage is TRBJ2-6; D perhaps matches TRBD2 (6 bases). CDR1 is SQVTM and CDR2 is ANQGSEA in the germline V gene. This CDR3 has 15 residues. V shed 7 bases and J shed 5 bases, with 18 bases lying between them. The CDR3 DNA reads TGCAGCGCGGAGGGGATAAGCGGAAGGGCCAACGTCCTGACTTTC. It is translated as CSAEGISGRANVLTF. Filled out from reference TRBV29-1 and TRBJ2-6, the complete variable domain reads SAVISQKPSRDICQRGTSLTIQCQVDSQVTMMFWYRQQPGQSLTLIATANQGSEATYESGFVIDKFPISRPNLTFSTLTVSNMSPEDSSIYLCSAEGISGRANVLTFGAGSRLTVL.

This rearrangement joins TRBV7-6 to TRBJ1-5; no definite D call. CDR1 is SGHVS and CDR2 is FNYEAQ in the germline V gene. The CDR3 totals 14 residues. The V end lost 5 bases, the J end lost 3 bases, and 11 bases lay between the germline ends. CDR3 residues: CASSLNSFNQPQHF. DNA of the CDR3: TGTGCCAGCAGCCTTAACAGCTTCAATCAGCCCCAGCATTTT.

A few counts support this clone. The chain employs TRBV6-1 and TRBJ2-1; 11 bases line up with TRBD2. After removal of 1 base from V and 6 bases from J, the junction contained 5 bases not matched to a gene. Germline CDR1 MNHNS, CDR2 SASEGT. This CDR3 is 16 amino acids long. The CDR3 region is CASSEGLAGGSNEQFF. In nucleotides, the CDR3 is TGTGCCAGCAGTGAAGGGCTAGCGGGGGGCTCCAATGAGCAGTTCTTC.

This chain connects TRBV19 to TRBJ1-1; D ambiguous. Trimming cost V 4 bases and J 4 bases, with 16 bases left between them. CDR1 is LNHDA, CDR2 SQIVND, per germline (reference sequence). The CDR3 runs to 15 residues. The CDR3 is CASSTPSTGITEAFF. CDR3 coding DNA: TGTGCCAGTAGTACCCCCTCGACGGGAATCACTGAAGCTTTCTTT. Looking up the rest from reference TRBV19 and TRBJ1-1 gives the full variable domain: DGGITQSPKYLFRKEGQNVTLSCEQNLNHDAMYWYRQDPGQGLRLIYYSQIVNDFQKGDIAEGYSVSREKKESFPLTVTSAQKNPTAFYLCASSTPSTGITEAFFGQGTRLTVV.

The rearrangement uses TRBV30 and TRBJ1-2; no clear D. V gave up 1 base and J gave up 4 bases, with 7 bases separating them. The CDR3 runs to 12 residues. Germline V CDR1 and CDR2: GTSNPN, SVGIG (reference sequence). CDR3 amino acids: CAWSAGSYGYTF. The CDR3 nucleotides are TGTGCCTGGAGTGCGGGGTCCTATGGCTACACCTTC.

In this sample, this clone turned up a few times. The chain has TRBV4-1 and TRBJ2-1; 14 nucleotides line up with TRBD2. V lost 4 bases and J lost 8; bases outside the gene matches: 7. CDR3 length equals 16 residues. Germline V gene lookup returns CDR1 MGHRA and CDR2 YSYEKL. Here the CDR3 DNA reads TGCGCCAGCAGCCGGATGACTAGCGGGGGGGCCGATGAGCAGTTCTTC. Its protein is CASSRMTSGGADEQFF.